This is a list of T cell receptor beta chains from one sample in a study of blood T cell repertoires in COVID-19. This table comes from immunoSEQ multiplex PCR, and its TCRdb copy is limited to in-frame clones, with some not included. The data contain roughly 260,000 clones, around nine tenths of them seen just once; the ten biggest clones take up under 2.5%. Sequenced: PBMCs or T cells enriched from blood (not recorded which). Source of these receptors: a woman aged 18-30 years who had recovered from COVID-19. Both conserved end residues are part of each CDR3. Fields, in order: D gene, clone size, V gene, J gene, CDR3 protein, CDR3 DNA. The D gene is left open where the match is weak. The size entry is marked missing in some rows and otherwise reads once, few, many or a size class.

TRBD2	-	TRBV29-1	TRBJ2-1	CSGGLAGNYNEQFF	TGCAGCGGGGGACTAGCGGGAAACTACAATGAGCAGTTCTTC
TRBD1	-	TRBV7-9	TRBJ2-3	CASSRDRATATQYF	TGTGCCAGCAGCCGCGACAGGGCGACAGCTACGCAGTATTTT
-	-	TRBV6-5	TRBJ1-5	CASWSSNQPQHF	TGTGCCAGCTGGAGTAGCAATCAGCCCCAGCATTTT
-	few	TRBV7-9	TRBJ2-5	CASSLALASPETQYF	TGTGCCAGCAGCTTAGCGCTTGCTAGCCCGGAGACCCAGTACTTC
-	-	TRBV4-1	TRBJ1-2	CASSQTPAAVANYGYTF	TGCGCCAGCAGCCAAACACCCGCGGCAGTAGCTAACTATGGCTACACCTTC
TRBD2	few	TRBV5-6	TRBJ2-7	CASSLSTSGSFYEQYF	TGTGCCAGCAGCTTGTCAACTAGCGGGAGCTTCTACGAGCAGTACTTC
-	-	TRBV7-8	TRBJ1-1	CASSLVGREGAFF	TGTGCCAGCAGCTTAGTTGGCAGGGAGGGAGCTTTCTTT
TRBD2	-	TRBV3-1/TRBV3-2	TRBJ2-7	CASSDSSGRAFPEQYF	TGTGCCAGCAGCGACTCTAGCGGGAGGGCCTTTCCCGAGCAGTACTTC
-	-	TRBV18	TRBJ1-5	CASSPHTNQPQHF	TGTGCCAGCTCACCCCACACCAATCAGCCCCAGCATTTT
TRBD2	-	TRBV27	TRBJ2-1	CASSFSGGAYEQFF	TGTGCCAGCAGTTTCAGCGGGGGGGCTTATGAGCAGTTCTTC
TRBD1	-	TRBV4-3	TRBJ1-6	CASSQEIPGQVASPLHF	TGCGCCAGCAGCCAAGAAATTCCGGGACAGGTTGCTTCACCCCTCCACTTT
-	-	TRBV7-8	TRBJ1-5	CASSPSYGAVSRNQPQHF	TGTGCCAGCAGCCCCTCCTATGGGGCGGTCAGTCGCAATCAGCCCCAGCATTTT
-	-	TRBV20-1	TRBJ2-3	CSALVRDTQYF	TGCAGTGCTCTCGTCAGAGATACGCAGTATTTT
TRBD1	-	TRBV6-1	TRBJ1-4	CASSDKPRGLSEKLFF	TGTGCCAGCAGTGACAAACCAAGGGGGCTCTCGGAAAAACTGTTTTTT
TRBD1	-	TRBV28	TRBJ1-2	CASSLGSRGGYTF	TGTGCCAGCAGTCTAGGCTCCAGGGGGGGCTACACCTTC
-	-	TRBV18	TRBJ2-3	CASSPASPGDTQYF	TGTGCCAGCTCACCAGCTAGCCCGGGAGATACGCAGTATTTT
-	-	TRBV5-6	TRBJ1-2	CASSFGRVRGNYGYTF	TGTGCCAGCAGCTTCGGCAGGGTCAGGGGTAACTATGGCTACACCTTC
TRBD1	-	TRBV27	TRBJ1-2	CASSPGTGKPRGYGYTF	TGTGCCAGCAGTCCCGGGACAGGGAAGCCCCGAGGGTATGGCTACACCTTC